This T cell receptor (beta chain) was recorded in a study of shared T cell receptors in the human thymus. The germline V and J ends were trimmed by 1 base and 5 bases, with 20 bases remaining between them. The CDR3 totals 18 residues. CDR1 SGHAT and CDR2 FQNNGV come from the germline V gene. Using immunoSEQ multiplex PCR, the repertoire was profiled, and TCRdb retains in-frame clones only, with some absent. The sample has hundreds of thousands of clones; around nine tenths are singletons. These data were also filed under a second study, of human thymus T cells.

The chain combines TRBV11-2 with TRBJ2-2; D possibly corresponds to TRBD1 (6 bases). The TCR was taken from a boy in the first two years of life with a congenital heart defect. The sequenced material came from thymocytes. CDR3 sequence: CASSLVTPSQGATGELFF. The CDR3 DNA sequence: TGTGCCAGCAGCTTAGTAACTCCCTCACAGGGAGCGACCGGGGAGCTGTTTTTT.